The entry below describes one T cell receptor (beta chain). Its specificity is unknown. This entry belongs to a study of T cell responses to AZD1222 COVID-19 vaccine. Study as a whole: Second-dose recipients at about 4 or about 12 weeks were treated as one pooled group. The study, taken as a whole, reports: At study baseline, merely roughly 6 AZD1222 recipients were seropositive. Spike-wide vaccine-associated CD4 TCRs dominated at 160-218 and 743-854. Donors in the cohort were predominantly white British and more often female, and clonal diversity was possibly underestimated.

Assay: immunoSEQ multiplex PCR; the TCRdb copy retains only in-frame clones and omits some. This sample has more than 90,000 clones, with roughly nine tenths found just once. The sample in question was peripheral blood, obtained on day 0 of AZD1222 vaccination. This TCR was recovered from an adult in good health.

The CDR3 bases are TGTGCCAGCAGTGTACTACTGGGACAGGGTATATTCTATGGCTACACCTTC. This gives the protein CASSVLLGQGIFYGYTF. J is TRBJ1-2 and V is TRBV28, with TRBD1 matching over 9 bases. After removal of 5 bases from V and 4 bases from J, the junction contained 14 bases not matched to a gene. The germline CDR1 and CDR2 sequences are MDHEN and SYDVKM. CDR3 length equals 17 residues.